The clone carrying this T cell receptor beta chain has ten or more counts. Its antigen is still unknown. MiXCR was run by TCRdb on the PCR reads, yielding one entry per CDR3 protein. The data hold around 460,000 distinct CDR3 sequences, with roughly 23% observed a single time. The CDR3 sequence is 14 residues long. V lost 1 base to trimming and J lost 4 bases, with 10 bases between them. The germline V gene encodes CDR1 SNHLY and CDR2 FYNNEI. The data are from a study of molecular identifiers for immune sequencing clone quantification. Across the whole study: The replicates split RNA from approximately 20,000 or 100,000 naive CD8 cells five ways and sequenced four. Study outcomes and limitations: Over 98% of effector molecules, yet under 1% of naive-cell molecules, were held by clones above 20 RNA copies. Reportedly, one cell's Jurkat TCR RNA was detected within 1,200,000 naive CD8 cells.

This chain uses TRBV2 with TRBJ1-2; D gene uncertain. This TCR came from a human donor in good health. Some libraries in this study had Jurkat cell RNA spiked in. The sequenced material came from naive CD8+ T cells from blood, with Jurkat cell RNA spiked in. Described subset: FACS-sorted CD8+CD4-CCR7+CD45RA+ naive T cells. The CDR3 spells CASSEEDLLYGYTF. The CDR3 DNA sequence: TGTGCCAGCAGTGAAGAGGATTTACTCTATGGCTACACCTTC.